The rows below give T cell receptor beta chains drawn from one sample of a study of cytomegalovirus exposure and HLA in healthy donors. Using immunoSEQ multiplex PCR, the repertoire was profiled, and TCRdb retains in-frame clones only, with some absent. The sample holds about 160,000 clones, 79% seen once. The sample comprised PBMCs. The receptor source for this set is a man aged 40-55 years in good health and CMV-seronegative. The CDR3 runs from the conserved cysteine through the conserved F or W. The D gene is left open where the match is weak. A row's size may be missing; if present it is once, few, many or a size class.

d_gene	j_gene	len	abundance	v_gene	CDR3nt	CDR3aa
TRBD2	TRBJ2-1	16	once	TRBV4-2	TGTGCCAGCAGCCAAGGTGGGTCTAGCGGGACTGATGAGCAGTTCTTC	CASSQGGSSGTDEQFF
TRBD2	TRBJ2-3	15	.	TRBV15	TGTGCCACCAGCGCCCGGACTAGCGGCACAGATACGCAGTATTTT	CATSARTSGTDTQYF
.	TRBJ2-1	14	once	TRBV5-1	TGCGCCAGCAGCCTAGGGCGGGATAACAATGAGCAGTTCTTC	CASSLGRDNNEQFF
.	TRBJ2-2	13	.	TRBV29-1	TGCAGCGTTAGCGTTGCGAACACCGGGGAGCTGTTTTTT	CSVSVANTGELFF
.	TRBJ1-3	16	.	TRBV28	TGTGCCAGCACCACTCCCAGGGGAGACTCTGGAAACACCATATATTTT	CASTTPRGDSGNTIYF
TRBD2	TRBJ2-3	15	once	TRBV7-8	TGTGCCAGCAGCCGAGCAGCGGGGATCACAGATACGCAGTATTTT	CASSRAAGITDTQYF
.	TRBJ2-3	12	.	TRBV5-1	TGCGCCAGCAGCTTAACTGCAGATACGCAGTATTTT	CASSLTADTQYF
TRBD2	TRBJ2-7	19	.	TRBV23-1	TGCGCCAGCAGTCAAGATCCCCGTTTGGCTAGCGGGGCCCTCTACGAGCAGTACTTC	CASSQDPRLASGALYEQYF
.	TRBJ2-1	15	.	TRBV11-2	TGTGCCAGCAGCTTAGCCCCAGGGGCTCGGGGTGAGCAGTTCTTC	CASSLAPGARGEQFF
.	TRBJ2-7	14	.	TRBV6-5	TGTGCCAGCAGTGAAGGGGGGGGAGGTTACGAGCAGTACTTC	CASSEGGGGYEQYF
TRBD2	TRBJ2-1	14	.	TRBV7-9	TGTTCCAGCAGCTTCCGACTAGCGGACAATGAGCAGTTCTTC	CSSSFRLADNEQFF
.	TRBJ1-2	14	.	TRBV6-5	TGTGCCAGCAGTCCGGACTCCGCTAACTATGGCTACACCTTC	CASSPDSANYGYTF
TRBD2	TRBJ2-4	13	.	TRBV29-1	TGCAGCGTTGGCGGGAGGGCCGGGTACAGTCAGTACTTC	CSVGGRAGYSQYF
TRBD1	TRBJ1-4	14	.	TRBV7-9	TGTGCCAGCTCTACAGGACAGGTTAATGAAAAACTGTTTTTT	CASSTGQVNEKLFF
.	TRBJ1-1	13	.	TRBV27	TGTGCCAGCAGTTTATGGGCAGGCACTGAAGCTTTCTTT	CASSLWAGTEAFF
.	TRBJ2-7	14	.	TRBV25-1	TGTGCCAGCAGTGGCCGGGACATCTCCTACGAGCAGTACTTC	CASSGRDISYEQYF
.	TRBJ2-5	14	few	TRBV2	TGTGCCAGCAGTGAAGCGGTCAGTCAAGAGACCCAGTACTTC	CASSEAVSQETQYF
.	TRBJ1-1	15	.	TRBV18	TGTGCCAGCTCACCTGACGGGACAACGAACACTGAAGCTTTCTTT	CASSPDGTTNTEAFF
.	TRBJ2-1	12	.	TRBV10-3	TGTGCCACAAGGGGGGGGCACAATGAGCAGTTCTTC	CATRGGHNEQFF
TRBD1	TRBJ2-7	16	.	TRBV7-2	TGTGCCAGCAGCTTGGGGGGGACAGGGGCGGCCTACGAGCAGTACTTC	CASSLGGTGAAYEQYF
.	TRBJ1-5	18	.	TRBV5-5	TGTGCCAGCAGCTTCTTTGCATCGGGGGGCGATGGCAATCAGCCCCAGCATTTT	CASSFFASGGDGNQPQHF
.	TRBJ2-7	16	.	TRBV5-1	TGCGCCAGCAGCCATTCCGGCCAGGGGGGCTCCTACGAGCAGTACTTC	CASSHSGQGGSYEQYF
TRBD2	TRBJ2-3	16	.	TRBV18	TGTGCCAGCTCACCAGTAGCGGGAGGGCCGGGAGATACGCAGTATTTT	CASSPVAGGPGDTQYF
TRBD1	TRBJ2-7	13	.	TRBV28	TGTGCCAGCAGTTCGACAGGGGCCTGGGAGCAGTACTTC	CASSSTGAWEQYF
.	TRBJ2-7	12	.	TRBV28	TGTGCCAGCAGTCGAACAGGCTACGAGCAGTACTTC	CASSRTGYEQYF
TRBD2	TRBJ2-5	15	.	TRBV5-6	TGTGCCAGCAGCTTGGTAGCGGGAGGACGGGAGACCCAGTACTTC	CASSLVAGGRETQYF
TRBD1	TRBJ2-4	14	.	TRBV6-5	TGTGCCAGCAGTGCCGACAGGGCCAAAAACAGTCAGTACTTC	CASSADRAKNSQYF
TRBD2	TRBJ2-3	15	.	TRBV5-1	TGCGCCAGCAGCTCGAGCAGCGGGATCTCGGGAGGGCAGTATTTT	CASSSSSGISGGQYF
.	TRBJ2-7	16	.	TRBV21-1	TGTGCCAGCAGCAAATCTAGATTCCATGTTGACTCCGAGCAGTACTTC	CASSKSRFHVDSEQYF
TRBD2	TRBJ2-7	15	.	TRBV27	TGTGCCAGCAGTGGAGCAGCGGGGGAAGCCTACGAGCAGTACTTC	CASSGAAGEAYEQYF
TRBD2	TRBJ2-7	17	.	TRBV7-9	TGTTCCAGCACCAGATTCCAGAGGGAGGGGCGGGAATACGAGCAGTACTTC	CSSTRFQREGREYEQYF
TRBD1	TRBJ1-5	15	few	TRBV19	TGTGCCAGTAGTGCAACCGGGACAGGCCCCCAGCCCCAGCATTTT	CASSATGTGPQPQHF
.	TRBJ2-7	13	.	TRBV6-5	TGTGCCAGCAGTCGACGGGAGACCTACGAGCAGTACTTC	CASSRRETYEQYF
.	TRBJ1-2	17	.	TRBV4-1	TGCGCCAGCAGCCAAGGCCTTAGGGTTCGGGGAAACTATGGCTACACCTTC	CASSQGLRVRGNYGYTF
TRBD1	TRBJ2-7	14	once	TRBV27	TGTGCCAGCAGTTTATCACAGGGGTCCTACGAGCAGTACTTC	CASSLSQGSYEQYF
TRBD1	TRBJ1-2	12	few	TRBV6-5	TGTGCCAGCAGGGGGACAGGGTTTGGCTACACCTTC	CASRGTGFGYTF
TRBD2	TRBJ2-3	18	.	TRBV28	TGTGCCAGCAGTTCAACTTCCGGGACTAGCGGGAGTTTGGATACGCAGTATTTT	CASSSTSGTSGSLDTQYF
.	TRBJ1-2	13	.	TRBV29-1	TGCAGCGTTGTGTCAGGAGGAAACTATGGCTACACCTTC	CSVVSGGNYGYTF
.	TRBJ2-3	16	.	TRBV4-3	TGCGCCAGCAGCCAAGGCCCGGCAGGGGGCACAGATACGCAGTATTTT	CASSQGPAGGTDTQYF
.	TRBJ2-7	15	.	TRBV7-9	TGTTCCAGCAGCCCACCAGGGGGGAGCTCCTACGAGCAGTACTTC	CSSSPPGGSSYEQYF
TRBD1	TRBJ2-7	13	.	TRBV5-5	TGTGCCAGCAGCAGGGACAGTGGCTACGAGCAGTACTTC	CASSRDSGYEQYF
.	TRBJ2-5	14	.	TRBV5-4	TGTGCCAGCAGCTTCGATTCCCAGGCGGAGACCCAGTACTTC	CASSFDSQAETQYF
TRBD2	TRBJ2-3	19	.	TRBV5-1	TGCGCCAGCAGCTTTGGACACCGGACTAGCGGGAGAATTGGGAGTACGCAGTATTTT	CASSFGHRTSGRIGSTQYF
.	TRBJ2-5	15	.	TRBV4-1	TGCGCCAGCAGCCAAGTGGCAGGGTACCAAGAGACCCAGTACTTC	CASSQVAGYQETQYF
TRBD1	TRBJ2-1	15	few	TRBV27	TGTGCCAGCAGTTTATCAGAGGGGGCGAGGAATGAGCAGTTCTTC	CASSLSEGARNEQFF
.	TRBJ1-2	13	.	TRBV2	TGTGCCAGTACCCCCCAGGGCAACTATGGCTACACCTTC	CASTPQGNYGYTF
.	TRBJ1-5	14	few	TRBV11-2	TGTGCCAGCAGCCGGAACCACGGGTATCAGCCCCAGCATTTT	CASSRNHGYQPQHF
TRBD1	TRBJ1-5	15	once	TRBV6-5	TGTGCCAGCAGTATAAACAGGGGAGACAATCAGCCCCAGCATTTT	CASSINRGDNQPQHF
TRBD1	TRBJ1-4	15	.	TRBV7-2	TGTGCCAGCAGCTTCCGACAGGGGGCGAAAGAAAAACTGTTTTTT	CASSFRQGAKEKLFF
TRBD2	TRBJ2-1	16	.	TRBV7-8	TGTGCCAGCAGCTTCGCTCTGCCGACTAGCGGCAATGAGCAGTTCTTC	CASSFALPTSGNEQFF
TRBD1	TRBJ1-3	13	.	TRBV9	TGTGCCAGCAGCGAGGGACAGGGCAGCACCATATATTTT	CASSEGQGSTIYF
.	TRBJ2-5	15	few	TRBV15	TGTGCCACCAGCGATAGGGATGAGGGGGGGGAGACCCAGTACTTC	CATSDRDEGGETQYF
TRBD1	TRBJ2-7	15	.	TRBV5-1	TGCGCCAGCAGCTTAAGGACAGGGGGCGGGGACGAGCAGTACTTC	CASSLRTGGGDEQYF
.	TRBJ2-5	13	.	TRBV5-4	TGTGCCAGCAGCTCGACAGTACAAGAGACCCAGTACTTC	CASSSTVQETQYF
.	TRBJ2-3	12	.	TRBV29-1	TGCAGCGCCAAACAGGGCCCAGATACGCAGTATTTT	CSAKQGPDTQYF